What follows is one T cell receptor beta chain and its context. The method was immunoSEQ multiplex PCR; TCRdb's version includes in-frame clones alone and lacks a portion of them. The profile shows 400,000 to 550,000 clones, 70% to 90% of them singletons. This sample is drawn from a study of blood T cell repertoires in COVID-19. Background on the study: PBMCs, B-cell-depleted T cells, or T cells provided the cDNA or gDNA that made up the material.

The CDR3 is 12 residues long. Looked up from germline, CDR1 is MNHEY and CDR2 is SVGAGI. V dropped 7 bases and J dropped 3 bases, with 10 bases sitting between them. The chain joins TRBV6-5 to TRBJ2-7; tentative D call: TRBD2 (7 bases). Sequenced: PBMCs or T cells enriched from blood (not recorded which). The TCR sequence derives from a woman younger than 30 with acute COVID-19. Written as DNA, the CDR3 is TGTGCCAGCAAGGGGGGGTTCTACGAGCAGTACTTC. This gives the protein CASKGGFYEQYF.